These 19 T cell receptor beta chains originate from one sample sequenced in a study of a mutant IDH1 vaccine in newly diagnosed glioma. These receptors' antigens are unknown. Libraries were prepared by immunoSEQ multiplex PCR; TCRdb keeps only in-frame clonotypes and omits some of them. The sample holds around 33,000 clones, just under 90% seen once. Time point given: week 47, end of study. The investigators gave 300 ug of mutant IDH1 20-mer peptide in each vaccine dose, together with topical imiquimod. Source: PBMCs, taken from a glioma patient whose treatment included an IDH1 peptide vaccine. The receptors derive from a woman in her twenties or thirties with glioma.

This clone was observed a single time. This chain links TRBV9 with TRBJ1-4; possible D gene TRBD1, 6 bases. CDR1 is SGDLS and CDR2 is YYNGEE in the germline V gene. Trimming took off 4 bases at V and 4 bases at J, with 14 bases between the two ends. The CDR3 runs to 15 residues. The CDR3 sequence is CASSIAGVGNEKLFF. CDR3 DNA: TGTGCCAGCAGCATCGCAGGGGTCGGTAATGAAAAACTGTTTTTT.

CDR3 DNA: TGTGCCAGCAGTTACCCTTCCTCTAAGGCCCAGTACTTC. As protein: CASSYPSSKAQYF. The chain uses TRBV6-6 and TRBJ2-5, with D uncertain. Germline loops: CDR1 MNHNY, CDR2 SVGAGI (reference sequence). The length of the CDR3 is 13 residues. Trimming removed 2 bases from V and 9 bases from J, with 13 bases in between.

This chain uses TRBV6-6 with TRBJ2-3, with a tentative D call TRBD1 (6 bases). The CDR3 loop spans 15 amino acids. Trimming removed 2 bases from V and 4 bases from J, with 13 bases in between. Per germline, CDR1 MNHNY and CDR2 SVGAGI (reference sequence). Here the CDR3 DNA reads TGTGCCAGCAGTTACACACAGGGACGCGCAGATACGCAGTATTTT. Its translation is CASSYTQGRADTQYF.

The chain couples TRBV29-1 to TRBJ1-4, with 7 bases lining up with TRBD1. The CDR3 is 15 residues long. With 7 bases clipped from V and 0 bases from J, the junction kept 8 bases outside the gene matches. From germline, CDR1 is SQVTM and CDR2 ANQGSEA. CDR3 DNA: TGCAGCGCCCGGACAGGAAGTGCAACTAATGAAAAACTGTTTTTT. As protein: CSARTGSATNEKLFF.

The gene calls are TRBV6-5 and TRBJ1-1; no reliable D call. Per germline, CDR1 MNHEY and CDR2 SVGAGI. V lost 6 bases and J 0 bases, leaving 11 bases between the germline ends. The CDR3 contains 14 residues. CDR3 sequence reads: CASRGGYVNTEAFF. For the CDR3, the DNA is TGTGCCAGCAGGGGCGGGTATGTGAACACTGAAGCTTTCTTT.

The chain uses TRBV5-1 and TRBJ2-3, with D uncertain. The CDR3 is made up of 16 amino acids. Germline CDR1 reads SGHRS; CDR2 reads YFSETQ. Trimming removed 7 bases from V and 2 bases from J, with 20 bases in between. The CDR3 DNA reads TGCGCCAGCCCCTTGGACGGACGATCCTCCACAGATACGCAGTATTTT. Its protein product is CASPLDGRSSTDTQYF.

The CDR3 loop is CASSQGGQGGNTIYF. The CDR3 DNA reads TGCGCCAGCAGCCAAGGGGGGCAGGGAGGAAACACCATATATTTT. V usage is TRBV4-1 and J usage is TRBJ1-3; weak D call: TRBD1 (6 bases). The V gene lost 1 base and the J gene lost 4 bases, with 11 bases spanning the gap. From germline, CDR1 is MGHRA and CDR2 YSYEKL. The CDR3 spans 15 residues.

J is TRBJ1-5 and V is TRBV6-6; D is unclear. Germline CDR1 reads MNHNY; CDR2 reads SVGAGI (reference sequence). The V gene lost 7 bases and the J gene lost 7 bases, with 14 bases spanning the gap. This CDR3 is built from 13 residues. CDR3 loop: CASNHMGGQPQHF. CDR3 bases: TGTGCCAGCAACCACATGGGCGGACAGCCCCAGCATTTT.

This sequence joins TRBV5-1 and TRBJ1-1; D possibly corresponds to TRBD1 (6 bases). V shed 2 bases and J shed 2 bases, with 10 bases lying between them. Looked up from germline, CDR1 is SGHRS and CDR2 is YFSETQ. CDR3 length: 14 amino acids. CDR3 bases: TGCGCCAGCAGCTTAGCCGGGACAAACACTGAAGCTTTCTTT. Protein sequence: CASSLAGTNTEAFF.

This chain uses TRBV2 with TRBJ2-1; no firm D call. This CDR3 spans 11 amino acids. V gave up 1 base and J gave up 13 bases, with 8 bases separating them. Germline-derived CDR1 and CDR2 are SNHLY and FYNNEI. This chain's CDR3 is CASSEDGFQFF. In DNA, the CDR3 is TGTGCCAGCAGTGAAGACGGGTTCCAGTTCTTC.

The sample holds a few counts of this clone. The gene calls are TRBV5-4 and TRBJ1-2; TRBD1 matches 7 bases. V was pared by 0 bases and J by 6 bases, with 2 bases of the junction left unmatched. The CDR3 extends over 13 amino acids. Per the germline V gene, CDR1 is SGHNT and CDR2 is YYREEE (reference sequence). The CDR3 here is CASSLETGNGYTF. The DNA for the CDR3 is TGTGCCAGCAGCTTGGAGACAGGGAATGGCTACACCTTC.

J is TRBJ1-2 and V is TRBV5-4; D call uncertain. This CDR3 region has 15 residues. CDR1 and CDR2 from the germline V gene are SGHNT and YYREEE (reference sequence). V lost 0 bases, J lost 4 bases, and 13 bases lay in between. The CDR3 spells CASSLGPPGAYGYTF. The CDR3 nucleotides read TGTGCCAGCAGCTTGGGTCCGCCAGGTGCCTATGGCTACACCTTC.

The rearrangement links TRBV30 to TRBJ1-1, with D unresolved. The germline CDR1 and CDR2 sequences are GTSNPN and SVGIG (reference sequence). The CDR3 consists of 11 residues. V was pared by 4 bases and J by 5 bases, with 8 bases between. This CDR3 is CAWNPGTEAFF. The DNA for the CDR3 is TGTGCCTGGAATCCCGGAACTGAAGCTTTCTTT.

The rearrangement joins TRBV5-6 to TRBJ1-2; TRBD1 might be the D (5 bases). With 3 bases removed from V and 4 bases from J, the gap between germline ends came to 16 bases. The CDR3 spans 15 residues. Per germline, CDR1 SGHDT and CDR2 YYEEEE. The CDR3 region has the DNA TGTGCCAGCAGCTGGGGTGGGGCTACGACCTATGGCTACACCTTC. Protein product: CASSWGGATTYGYTF.

The rearrangement uses TRBV25-1 and TRBJ2-7; D gene unclear. The germline CDR1 and CDR2 sequences are MGHDK and SYGVNS. The V end was cut by 7 bases, the J end by 0 bases, with 7 bases between. The CDR3 spans 12 residues. The CDR3, as DNA: TGTGCCAGCAAGGGCACCTCCTACGAGCAGTACTTC. This codes for CASKGTSYEQYF.

A single count supports this clone. This chain uses TRBV7-9 with TRBJ2-7; weak D call: TRBD1 (5 bases). CDR1 and CDR2 (germline): SEHNR, FQNEAQ (reference sequence). The CDR3 spans 13 residues. V lost 5 bases and J lost 3, with 11 bases in between. The CDR3 DNA follows: TGTGCCAGCAGCAGTGGGGCTTACTACGAGCAGTACTTC. This translates into CASSSGAYYEQYF.

The V and J genes are TRBV5-1 and TRBJ1-5; TRBD1 agrees at 7 bases. This CDR3 is built from 15 residues. With V trimmed by 4 bases and J by 5 bases, 9 bases remained unmatched. In germline, CDR1 is SGHRS, CDR2 YFSETQ. CDR3 nucleotides: TGCGCCAGCAGCGAGAGCACAGGGGATTATCAGCCCCAGCATTTT. Its protein is CASSESTGDYQPQHF.

The J gene is TRBJ2-1, the V gene TRBV29-1, with D possibly being TRBD1 (6 bases). V lost 7 bases to trimming and J lost 6 bases, with 19 bases between them. CDR1 is SQVTM, CDR2 ANQGSEA, per germline. The CDR3 loop spans 14 amino acids. The CDR3 coding sequence is TGCAGCGCGACCCGGGACAAGACGCGCAATGAGCAGTTCTTC. Residues: CSATRDKTRNEQFF.

The chain employs TRBV5-1 and TRBJ2-7; D perhaps matches TRBD1 (5 bases). V shed 3 bases and J shed 6 bases, with 10 bases lying between them. This CDR3 is built from 12 residues. Germline CDR1 SGHRS, CDR2 YFSETQ. In nucleotides, the CDR3 is TGCGCCAGCAGCTCCCAGGGTTTCGAGCAGTACTTC. Translated: CASSSQGFEQYF. The variable domain in full, completed from reference TRBV5-1 and TRBJ2-7, reads KAGVTQTPRYLIKTRGQQVTLSCSPISGHRSVSWYQQTPGQGLQFLFEYFSETQRNKGNFPGRFSGRQFSNSRSEMNVSTLELGDSALYLCASSSQGFEQYFGPGTRLTVT.